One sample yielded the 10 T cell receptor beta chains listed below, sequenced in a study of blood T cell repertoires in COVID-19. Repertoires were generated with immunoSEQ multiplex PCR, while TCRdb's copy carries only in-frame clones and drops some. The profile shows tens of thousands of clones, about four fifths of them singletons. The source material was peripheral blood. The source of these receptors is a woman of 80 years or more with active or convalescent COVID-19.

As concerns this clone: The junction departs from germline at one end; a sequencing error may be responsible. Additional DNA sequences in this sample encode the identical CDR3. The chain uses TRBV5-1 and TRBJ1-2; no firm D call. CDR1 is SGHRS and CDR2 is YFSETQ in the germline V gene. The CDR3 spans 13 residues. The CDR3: CASSLDGVYGYTF. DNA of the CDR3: TGCGCCAGCAGTTTGGACGGTGTCTATGGCTACACCTTC.

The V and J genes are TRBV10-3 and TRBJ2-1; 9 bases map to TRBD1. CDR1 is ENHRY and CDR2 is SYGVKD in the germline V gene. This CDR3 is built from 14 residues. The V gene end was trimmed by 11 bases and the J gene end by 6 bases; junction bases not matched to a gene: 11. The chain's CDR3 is CAARPGTGLNEQFF. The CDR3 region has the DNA TGTGCCGCCAGACCCGGGACAGGGCTCAATGAGCAGTTCTTC.

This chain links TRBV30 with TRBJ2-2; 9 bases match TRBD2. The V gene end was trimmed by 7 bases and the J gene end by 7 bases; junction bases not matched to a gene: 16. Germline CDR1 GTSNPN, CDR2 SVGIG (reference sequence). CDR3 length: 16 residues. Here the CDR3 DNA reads TGTGCCTCTCCCCCTAGGGCTAGCGGGGATGGCGGGGAGCTGTTTTTT. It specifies CASPPRASGDGGELFF.

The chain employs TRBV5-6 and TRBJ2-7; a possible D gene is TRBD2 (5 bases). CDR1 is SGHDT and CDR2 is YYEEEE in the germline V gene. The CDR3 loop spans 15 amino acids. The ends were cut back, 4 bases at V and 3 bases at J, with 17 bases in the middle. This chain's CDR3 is CASSLYGPGGYEQYF. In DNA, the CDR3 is TGTGCCAGCAGCCTATATGGGCCCGGAGGCTACGAGCAGTACTTC.

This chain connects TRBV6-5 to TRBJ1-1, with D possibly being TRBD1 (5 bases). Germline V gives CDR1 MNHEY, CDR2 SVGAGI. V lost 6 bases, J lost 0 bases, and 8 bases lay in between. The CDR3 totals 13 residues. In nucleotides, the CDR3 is TGTGCCAGCAGGCGGGGGGTGAACACTGAAGCTTTCTTT. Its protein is CASRRGVNTEAFF.

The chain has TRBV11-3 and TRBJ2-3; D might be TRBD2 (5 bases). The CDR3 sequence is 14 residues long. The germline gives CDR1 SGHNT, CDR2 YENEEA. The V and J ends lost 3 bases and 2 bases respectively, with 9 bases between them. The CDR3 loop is CASSLDSTTDTQYF. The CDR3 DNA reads TGTGCCAGCAGCTTGGACTCCACCACAGATACGCAGTATTTT.

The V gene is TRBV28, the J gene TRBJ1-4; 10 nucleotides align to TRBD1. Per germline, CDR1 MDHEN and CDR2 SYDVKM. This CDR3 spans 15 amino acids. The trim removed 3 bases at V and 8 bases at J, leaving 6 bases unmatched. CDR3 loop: CASSFDRGRHEKLFF. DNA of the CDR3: TGTGCCAGCAGTTTCGACAGGGGGCGACACGAAAAACTGTTTTTT.

The CDR3 protein is CASRGGTDTQYF. Written as DNA, the CDR3 is TGTGCCAGCAGGGGCGGGACAGACACCCAGTACTTC. The chain links TRBV7-9 to TRBJ2-5, with D possibly TRBD1 on 7 matching bases. The length of the CDR3 is 12 residues. Trimming shortened V by 6 bases and J by 8 bases, and 13 bases separated the two germline ends. The germline V gene has CDR1 SEHNR and CDR2 FQNEAQ (reference sequence).

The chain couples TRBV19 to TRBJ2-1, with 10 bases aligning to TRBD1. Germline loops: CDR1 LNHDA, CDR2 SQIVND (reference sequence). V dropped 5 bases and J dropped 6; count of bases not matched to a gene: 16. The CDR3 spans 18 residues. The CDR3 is CASSHLSGTGEFSNEQFF. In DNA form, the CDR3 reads TGTGCCAGTAGTCACCTCTCCGGGACAGGGGAGTTTTCCAATGAGCAGTTCTTC.

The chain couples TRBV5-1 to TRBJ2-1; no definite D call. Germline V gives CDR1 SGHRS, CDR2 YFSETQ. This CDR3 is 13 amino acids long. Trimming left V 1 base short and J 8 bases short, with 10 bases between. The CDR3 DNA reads TGCGCCAGCAGCTTGACTCACGTGGATGAGCAGTTCTTC. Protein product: CASSLTHVDEQFF. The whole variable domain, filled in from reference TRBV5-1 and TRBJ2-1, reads KAGVTQTPRYLIKTRGQQVTLSCSPISGHRSVSWYQQTPGQGLQFLFEYFSETQRNKGNFPGRFSGRQFSNSRSEMNVSTLELGDSALYLCASSLTHVDEQFFGPGTRLTVL.